This T cell receptor (beta chain) emerged from a study of CD4 T cells in relation to SARS-CoV-2 and coronaviruses. Study as a whole: Convalescent patients were under 10 males and 4 females; two were Hispanic. Study findings and constraints: According to naive versus memory sequencing, detected responses are memory recall, not newly primed. In around 67% of donors, memory CD4+ clonotypes crossrecognized SARS-CoV-2 and at least one common cold coronavirus spike.

Naive and memory CD4+ T cells were separated from cryopreserved PBMCs. Sequenced by immunoSEQ multiplex PCR; TCRdb stores in-frame clones only, minus some. The table records tens of thousands of clones, approximately 85% of them present only once. The V gene's germline CDR1 is KGHSH and CDR2 LQKENI. The junction had 5 bases not matched to a gene; V was cut back by 3 bases and J by 3 bases. The CDR3 runs 14 residues. Regarding this clone: Its antigen remains unknown.

Sequenced material: memory CD4+ T cells from PBMCs. The chain combines TRBV18 with TRBJ2-7; 7 bases are shared with TRBD1. The clonotype comes from an adult with COVID-19. DNA of the CDR3: TGTGCCAGCTCACCCGGGACAGAGTACTACGAGCAGTACTTC. Translated, it gives CASSPGTEYYEQYF.